Following are 17 T cell receptor beta chains from one sample sequenced in a study of post-analysis software for immune sequencing data. Prepared TCR beta cDNA libraries contained unique molecular identifiers. Each CDR3 protein gets one entry after TCRdb re-called the PCR reads with MiXCR. The sample lists hundreds of thousands of distinct CDR3 sequences; 55% to 60% were seen once. Overall study results and limits: With TRBV5-6, TRBV5-1 and TRBV20-1 included, about five TRBV segments were more frequent in patients than in controls.

The antigens for these receptors are not known. The sample was blood. Receptors were obtained from a girl aged 2 to 10 with multiple sclerosis.

The V and J genes are TRBV6-2 or TRBV6-3 and TRBJ1-4; no reliable D call. The CDR3 runs to 11 residues. Deletions cut 6 bases from V and 8 bases from J, with 7 bases between. Per germline, CDR1 MNHEY and CDR2 SVGEGT. CDR3 amino acids: CASRATEKLFF. The CDR3 bases are TGTGCCAGCAGGGCGACAGAAAAACTGTTTTTT.

This chain connects TRBV6-5 to TRBJ2-1; 10 nucleotides agree with TRBD2. There are 16 residues in the CDR3. V trimming: 0 bases; J trimming: 5 bases; junction bases outside the gene matches: 4. CDR1 and CDR2 from the germline V gene are MNHEY and SVGAGI. CDR3 region: CASSYSAGGPHNEQFF. In DNA form, the CDR3 reads TGTGCCAGCAGTTACTCAGCGGGAGGGCCCCACAATGAGCAGTTCTTC.

The V gene is TRBV29-1, the J gene TRBJ2-7, with 7 bases identical to TRBD1. Losses at the gene ends were 6 bases for V and 7 bases for J; bases not matched to a gene: 12. The CDR3 has 13 residues. Germline CDR1 is SQVTM and CDR2 is ANQGSEA. This chain's CDR3 is CSVGQARFREQYF. The CDR3 coding sequence is TGCAGCGTAGGACAGGCGCGGTTTAGGGAGCAGTACTTC.

V gene TRBV5-1 combines with J gene TRBJ2-5, with a weak D call TRBD1 (6 bases). Trimming took off 0 bases at V and 5 bases at J, with 17 bases between the two ends. The V gene's germline CDR1 is SGHRS and CDR2 YFSETQ. The CDR3 spans 16 residues. CDR3 nucleotide sequence: TGCGCCAGCAGCTTGGGGACAGCCATTCCTAGGGAGACCCAGTACTTC. Encoded protein: CASSLGTAIPRETQYF.

The chain carries TRBV12-3 or TRBV12-4 and TRBJ1-2; 10 bases are shared with TRBD1. This CDR3 is 15 amino acids long. J lost 4 bases, V lost 10 bases, and 12 bases had no gene match. The CDR3 nucleotides read TGTGCCACCACGGCTCCGGGACAGGGGAGCTATGGCTACACCTTC. Translation gives CATTAPGQGSYGYTF.

The V gene is TRBV7-2, the J gene TRBJ2-4; 10 bases line up with TRBD2. The J call is uncertain, as TRBJ2-7 better fits the DNA end. Germline V gene lookup returns CDR1 SGHTA and CDR2 FQGNSA. CDR3 size: 14 residues. The CDR3 region is CASSLRLAGVEQYF. The CDR3 DNA sequence: TGTGCCAGCAGCTTAAGGCTAGCGGGGGTCGAGCAGTACTTC.

This clonotype was seen many times. This chain uses TRBV20-1 with TRBJ2-7; maybe TRBD1 (5 bases). Trimming pared 0 bases from V and 0 bases from J, leaving 6 bases between. Germline V gene lookup returns CDR1 DFQATT and CDR2 SNEGSKA (reference sequence). The CDR3 has 13 residues. The CDR3 region has the DNA TGCAGTGCTAGAGAGGGGCCCTCCTACGAGCAGTACTTC. Translated, it gives CSAREGPSYEQYF.

This chain joins TRBV27 and TRBJ2-5; D is possibly TRBD2 (5 bases). CDR1 is MNHEY and CDR2 is SMNVEV in the germline V gene (reference sequence). The CDR3 extends over 15 amino acids. Trimming cost V 5 bases and J 1 base, with 14 bases left between them. CDR3 in amino acids: CASSPSRTVQETQYF. CDR3 DNA: TGTGCCAGCAGTCCCTCCCGGACTGTCCAAGAGACCCAGTACTTC.

The chain couples TRBV29-1 to TRBJ2-4; tentative D call: TRBD2 (6 bases). The CDR3 length is 13 residues. Trimming cost V 4 bases and J 3 bases, with 10 bases left between them. Germline V gives CDR1 SQVTM, CDR2 ANQGSEA. The CDR3 is CSVVRGGKNIQYF. CDR3 in DNA: TGCAGCGTTGTGCGGGGCGGCAAAAACATTCAGTACTTC.

V gene TRBV12-3 or TRBV12-4 combines with J gene TRBJ2-3; possible D gene TRBD2, 6 bases. The length of the CDR3 is 14 residues. With 1 base removed from V and 15 bases from J, the gap between germline ends came to 20 bases. The DNA for the CDR3 is TGTGCCAGCAGTTTAGACGGGAGCACAGATGTGCAATATTTT. Its protein is CASSLDGSTDVQYF.

This clonotype was recorded only once. The chain joins TRBV2 to TRBJ2-7; D unclear. The end of the DNA aligns better with TRBJ2-5, so the J call may be wrong. The CDR3 length is 13 residues. Looked up from germline, CDR1 is SNHLY and CDR2 is FYNNEI. The CDR3 DNA is TGTGCCAGCAGTCCAGAGGCAAAGGAGACCCAGTACTTC. The encoded protein is CASSPEAKETQYF.

This chain connects TRBV29-1 to TRBJ2-1, with 9 positions matching TRBD2. Germline lookup yields CDR1 SQVTM and CDR2 ANQGSEA. Germline trimming cut 4 bases from V and 5 bases from J; bases unmatched to any gene: 3. The CDR3 length is 13 residues. The CDR3 reads CSVAASGDNEQFF. CDR3 in DNA: TGCAGCGTTGCGGCTAGCGGGGACAATGAGCAGTTCTTC.

In its sample, this clonotype was seen a few times. This chain links TRBV5-1 with TRBJ2-1; 8 bases agree with TRBD2. The CDR3 sequence is 18 residues long. V trimming: 0 bases; J trimming: 1 base; junction bases outside the gene matches: 9. From germline, CDR1 is SGHRS and CDR2 YFSETQ. CDR3 region: CASSLAGGGLGSYNEQFF. Here the CDR3 DNA reads TGCGCCAGCAGCTTGGCCGGCGGGGGGCTAGGGTCCTACAATGAGCAGTTCTTC.

This chain uses TRBV5-5 with TRBJ2-1, with a weak D call TRBD1 (5 bases). V gave up 4 bases and J gave up 0 bases, with 17 bases separating them. Per the germline V gene, CDR1 is SGHKS and CDR2 is YYEKEE (reference sequence). CDR3 length: 17 amino acids. CDR3: CASSAPGAEISYNEQFF. For the CDR3, the DNA is TGTGCCAGCAGCGCTCCTGGGGCGGAGATCTCCTACAATGAGCAGTTCTTC.

CDR3 in amino acids: CAISIAGLYNEQFF. The CDR3, as DNA: TGTGCCATCAGTATAGCGGGTTTGTACAATGAGCAGTTCTTC. The chain uses TRBV10-3 and TRBJ2-1; TRBD2 matches at 7 bases. CDR1 ENHRY and CDR2 SYGVKD come from the germline V gene. The CDR3 totals 14 residues. The junction had 5 bases not matched to a gene; V was cut back by 5 bases and J by 4 bases.

The rearrangement joins TRBV6-6 to TRBJ2-3, with D maybe TRBD2 (5 bases). The CDR3 length is 16 residues. V dropped 4 bases and J dropped 1 base, with 15 bases sitting between them. Germline V lookup: CDR1 MNHNY, CDR2 SVGAGI (reference sequence). CDR3 coding DNA: TGTGCCAGCAGTTCCCATGGAGAGGGCCGCACAGATACGCAGTATTTT. Its protein is CASSSHGEGRTDTQYF.

The chain carries TRBV12-3 or TRBV12-4 and TRBJ2-5; the D gene could be TRBD1 or TRBD2 (5 bases each). V lost 2 bases to trimming and J lost 5 bases, with 15 bases between them. This CDR3 contains 15 residues. The CDR3 DNA sequence: TGTGCCAGCAGTTTACCCCCGGGGACGGGGGAGACCCAGTACTTC. Protein sequence: CASSLPPGTGETQYF.